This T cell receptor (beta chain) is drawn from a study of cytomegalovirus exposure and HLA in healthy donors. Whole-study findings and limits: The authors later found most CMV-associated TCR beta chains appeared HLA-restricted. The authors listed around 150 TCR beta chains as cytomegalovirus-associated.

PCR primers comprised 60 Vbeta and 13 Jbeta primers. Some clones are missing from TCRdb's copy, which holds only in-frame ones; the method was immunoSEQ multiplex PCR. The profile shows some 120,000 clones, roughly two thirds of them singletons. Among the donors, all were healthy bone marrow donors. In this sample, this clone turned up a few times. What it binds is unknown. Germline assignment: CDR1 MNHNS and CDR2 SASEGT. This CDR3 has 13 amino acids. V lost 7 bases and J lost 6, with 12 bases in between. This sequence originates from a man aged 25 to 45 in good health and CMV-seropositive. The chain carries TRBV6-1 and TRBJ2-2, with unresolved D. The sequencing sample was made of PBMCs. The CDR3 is CASTEALPGELFF. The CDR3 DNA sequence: TGTGCCAGCACCGAGGCTCTTCCCGGGGAGCTGTTTTTT.